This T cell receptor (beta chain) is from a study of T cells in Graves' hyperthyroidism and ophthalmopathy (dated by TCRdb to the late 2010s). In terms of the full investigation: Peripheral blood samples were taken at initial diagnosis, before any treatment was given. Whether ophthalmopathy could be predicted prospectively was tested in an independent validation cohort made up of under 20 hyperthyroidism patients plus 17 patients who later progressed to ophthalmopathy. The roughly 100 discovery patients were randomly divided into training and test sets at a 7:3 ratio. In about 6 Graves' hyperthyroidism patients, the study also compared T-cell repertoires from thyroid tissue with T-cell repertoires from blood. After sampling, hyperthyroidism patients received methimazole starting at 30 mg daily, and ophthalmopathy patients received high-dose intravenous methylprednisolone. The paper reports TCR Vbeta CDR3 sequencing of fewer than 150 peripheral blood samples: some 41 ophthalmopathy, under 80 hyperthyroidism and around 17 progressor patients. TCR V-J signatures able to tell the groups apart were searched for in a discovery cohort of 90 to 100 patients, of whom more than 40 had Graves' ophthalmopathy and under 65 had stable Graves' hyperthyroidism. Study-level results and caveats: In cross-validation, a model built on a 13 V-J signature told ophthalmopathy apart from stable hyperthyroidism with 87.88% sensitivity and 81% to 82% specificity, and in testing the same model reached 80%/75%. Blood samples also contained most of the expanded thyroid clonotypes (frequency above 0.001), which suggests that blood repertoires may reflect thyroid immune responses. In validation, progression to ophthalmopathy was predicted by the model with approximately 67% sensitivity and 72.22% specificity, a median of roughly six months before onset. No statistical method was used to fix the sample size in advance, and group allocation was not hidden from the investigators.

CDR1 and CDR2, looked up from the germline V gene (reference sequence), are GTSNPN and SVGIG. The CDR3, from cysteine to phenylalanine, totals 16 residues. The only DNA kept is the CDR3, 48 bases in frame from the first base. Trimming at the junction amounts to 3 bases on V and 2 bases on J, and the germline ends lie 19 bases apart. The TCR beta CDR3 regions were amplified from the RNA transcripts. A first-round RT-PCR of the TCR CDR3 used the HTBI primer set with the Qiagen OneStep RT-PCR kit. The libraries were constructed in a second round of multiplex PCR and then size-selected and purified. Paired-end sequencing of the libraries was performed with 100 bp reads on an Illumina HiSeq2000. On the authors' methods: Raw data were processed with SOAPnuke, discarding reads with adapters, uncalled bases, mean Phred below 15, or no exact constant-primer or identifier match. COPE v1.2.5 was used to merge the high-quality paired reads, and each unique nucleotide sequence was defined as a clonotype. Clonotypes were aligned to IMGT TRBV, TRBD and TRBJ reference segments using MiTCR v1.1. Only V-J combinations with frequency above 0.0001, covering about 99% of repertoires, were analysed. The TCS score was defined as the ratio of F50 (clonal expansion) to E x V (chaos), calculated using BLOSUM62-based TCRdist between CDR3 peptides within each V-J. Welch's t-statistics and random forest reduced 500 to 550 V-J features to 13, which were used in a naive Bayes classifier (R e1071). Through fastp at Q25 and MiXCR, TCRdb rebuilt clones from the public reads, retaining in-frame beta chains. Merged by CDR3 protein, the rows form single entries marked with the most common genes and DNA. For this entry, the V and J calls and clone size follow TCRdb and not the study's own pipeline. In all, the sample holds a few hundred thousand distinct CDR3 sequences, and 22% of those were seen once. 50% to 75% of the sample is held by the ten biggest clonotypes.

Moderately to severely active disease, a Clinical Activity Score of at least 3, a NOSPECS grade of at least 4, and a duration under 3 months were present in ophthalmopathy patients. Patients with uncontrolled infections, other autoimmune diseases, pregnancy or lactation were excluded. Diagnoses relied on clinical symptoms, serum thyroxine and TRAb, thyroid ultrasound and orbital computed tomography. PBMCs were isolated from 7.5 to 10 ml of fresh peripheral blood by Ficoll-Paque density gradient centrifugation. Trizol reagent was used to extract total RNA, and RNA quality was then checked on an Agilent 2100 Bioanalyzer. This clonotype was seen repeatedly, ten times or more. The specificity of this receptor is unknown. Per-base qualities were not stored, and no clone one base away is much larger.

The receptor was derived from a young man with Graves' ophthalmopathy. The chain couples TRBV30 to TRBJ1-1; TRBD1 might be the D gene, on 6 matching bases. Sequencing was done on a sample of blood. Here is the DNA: TGTGCCTGGAGCCTAGGGGGGGGATGGCTAAACACTGAAGCTTTCTTT. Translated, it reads CAWSLGGGWLNTEAFF.